This TCR beta chain was captured in a study of cytomegalovirus exposure and HLA in healthy donors. Both 60 Vbeta primers and 13 Jbeta primers went into the PCR. Measured with immunoSEQ multiplex PCR; TCRdb has only the in-frame clones, and not every one. The sample contains about 92,000 clones, approximately 81% of which appear only once. A remark on this clone: Its antigen is as yet unknown.

Germline values: CDR1 MNHNS, CDR2 SASEGT. Trimming stripped 6 bases from V and 1 base from J, with 7 bases between. The CDR3 extends over 13 amino acids. Study-level results: Follow-up analysis later connected one missense variant in DCLRE1C with trimming of TCR beta V- and J-genes. V segments that were indistinguishable, TRBV6-2 and TRBV6-3 among them, were omitted from analysis. Association of roughly 17,000 TCR beta sequences with HLA alleles was found at 0.05 false discovery rate in a later analysis. As confirmed in vitro, a few CMV-associated chains were specific for CMV antigens.

The chain employs TRBV6-1 and TRBJ2-1; no clear D. The TCR comes from a girl aged 2-10 years in good health and CMV-seropositive. The sample taken for sequencing was PBMCs. CDR3 sequence reads: CASRALSYNEQFF. CDR3 nucleotide sequence: TGTGCCAGCAGAGCGCTGTCCTACAATGAGCAGTTCTTC.